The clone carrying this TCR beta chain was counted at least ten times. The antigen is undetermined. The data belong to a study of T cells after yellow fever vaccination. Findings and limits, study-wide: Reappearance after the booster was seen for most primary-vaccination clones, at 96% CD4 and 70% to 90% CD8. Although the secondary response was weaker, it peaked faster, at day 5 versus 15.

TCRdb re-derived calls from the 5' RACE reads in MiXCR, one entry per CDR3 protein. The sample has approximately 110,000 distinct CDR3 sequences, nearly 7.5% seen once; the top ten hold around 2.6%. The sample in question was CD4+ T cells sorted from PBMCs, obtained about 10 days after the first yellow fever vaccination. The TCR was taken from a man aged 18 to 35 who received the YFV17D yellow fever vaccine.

CDR3 sequence: CASSLIAGQGGSNEKLFF. Written as DNA, the CDR3 is TGCGCCAGCAGCTTGATTGCGGGACAGGGGGGGTCTAATGAAAAACTGTTTTTT. The genes are TRBV5-1 and TRBJ1-4; 11 bases map to TRBD1. Germline V gene data show CDR1 as SGHRS and CDR2 as YFSETQ. V dropped 1 base and J dropped 3; count of bases not matched to a gene: 8. CDR3 length: 18 amino acids. The variable domain in full, completed from reference TRBV5-1 and TRBJ1-4, reads KAGVTQTPRYLIKTRGQQVTLSCSPISGHRSVSWYQQTPGQGLQFLFEYFSETQRNKGNFPGRFSGRQFSNSRSEMNVSTLELGDSALYLCASSLIAGQGGSNEKLFFGSGTQLSVL.